This T cell receptor beta chain was captured by sequencing in a study of T cell repertoires in cytomegalovirus infection. General study findings and limits: CMV-specific HLA-C-restricted TCR beta clonotypes dominated the ex vivo response.

This clonotype has more than one count but fewer than ten. Its antigen is not identified. TCRdb reanalysed the reads using MiXCR and keeps one entry per CDR3 protein. The repertoire includes 450,000 to 650,000 distinct CDR3 sequences, 40% of them detected once, and 40% to 60% sits in the top ten. The germline V gene encodes CDR1 MNHNY and CDR2 SVGAGI (reference sequence). This CDR3 is 15 amino acids long. V lost 5 bases, J lost 1 base, and 12 bases lay in between. This sample comprised cultured PBMCs, obtained from culture after CMV antigen stimulation. The clonotype comes from a human donor in good health (CMV status not recorded). Some clones in this sample may be carry-over from other donors' samples. The chain is built from TRBV6-6 and TRBJ1-5, with a possible D match to TRBD1 (6 bases). CDR3 sequence: CASSPGVKSNQPQHF. The CDR3 region has the DNA TGTGCCAGCAGTCCAGGGGTAAAGAGCAATCAGCCCCAGCATTTT.